This T cell receptor beta chain is drawn from a study of cytomegalovirus exposure and HLA in healthy donors. General study points: Published work reported that the classifier diagnosed cytomegalovirus status with high specificity and sensitivity. With DRB1 most and HLA-C fewest, TCR association rates differed between HLA loci in a later analysis.

Germline V gene lookup returns CDR1 SQVTM and CDR2 ANQGSEA. V trimming: 0 bases; J trimming: 4 bases; junction bases outside the gene matches: 16. This CDR3 spans 18 amino acids. PCR amplification relied on 60 Vbeta primers (plus 13 Jbeta primers). The assay was immunoSEQ multiplex PCR, and TCRdb's table has in-frame clones only and misses some. The sample holds 55,000 to 80,000 clones, approximately 67% seen once. Remarks on this clone: Its target is not known.

This TCR derives from a woman between 25 and 40 years old in good health and CMV-seronegative. The specimen was PBMCs. The rearrangement links TRBV29-1 to TRBJ1-2, with TRBD1 matching over 8 bases. The chain's CDR3 is CSVEDGTGGSTSSYGYTF. The DNA of the CDR3 is TGCAGCGTTGAAGATGGGACAGGCGGCTCGACCAGTAGCTATGGCTACACCTTC.